Presented here are 27 T cell receptor beta chains from one specimen sequenced in a study of T-cell memory formation after mild COVID-19 (dated by TCRdb to 2020 to 2023). The library came from 5' RACE. Instrument used: Illumina NovaSeq 6000. Using fastp trimming at Q25 and MiXCR clonotype assembly, TCRdb reanalyzed the public sequencing data and kept in-frame beta chains. Each CDR3 protein appears once, grouped with its most common genes and DNA. Within this sample are 200,000 or so distinct CDR3 sequences, with 9.5% of them counted one time only. 3.5% of the sample lies in the top ten. Specimen: PBMCs or a T cell subset sorted from them (not recorded which). Source of these receptors: a man between 18 and 29 years old who had mild COVID-19 (a few samples of this study predate the infection). The sample titles of this study are shuffled in the database, so cell type and time point are left out; the donor was told from shared clones.

This clonotype came up many times. The V and J genes are TRBV12-3 or TRBV12-4 and TRBJ2-3; D is unclear. Trimming pared 10 bases from V and 1 base from J, leaving 12 bases between. The CDR3 covers 13 residues. The CDR3 reads CATARSGTDTQYF. The CDR3 coding sequence is TGTGCCACCGCTCGATCTGGCACAGATACGCAGTATTTT.

At least ten counts were recorded for this clonotype. Here the CDR3 reads CASSQESVPNTDTQYF. The CDR3, as DNA: TGCGCCAGCAGCCAAGAATCGGTCCCAAACACAGATACGCAGTATTTT. The chain is built from TRBV4-1 and TRBJ2-3; the D is unclear. The length of the CDR3 is 16 residues. Germline CDR1 MGHRA, CDR2 YSYEKL. V lost 0 bases and J lost 2, with 12 bases in between.

This chain connects TRBV10-3 to TRBJ2-1, with TRBD2 matching over 13 bases. The germline V gene has CDR1 ENHRY and CDR2 SYGVKD. Trimming cost V 6 bases and J 5 bases; bases outside gene matches: 7. This CDR3 comprises 16 residues. CDR3 region: CAIRPQGTSGDNEQFF. In DNA, the CDR3 is TGTGCCATCAGACCTCAAGGGACTAGCGGGGACAATGAGCAGTTCTTC.

This clonotype was picked up many times. The rearrangement uses TRBV5-1 and TRBJ2-2, with D possibly matching TRBD2 (7 bases). V was pared by 3 bases and J by 6 bases, with 15 bases between. The CDR3 is 15 amino acids. Germline V gene data show CDR1 as SGHRS and CDR2 as YFSETQ. In DNA, the CDR3 is TGCGCCAGCAGCTCCGGCGGGGGCGAGGCCGGGGAGCTGTTTTTT. Its translation: CASSSGGGEAGELFF.

This clonotype was counted between two and nine times. The CDR3 spells CASSYVQGAGNQPQHF. CDR3 bases: TGTGCCAGCAGTTACGTACAGGGGGCCGGCAATCAGCCCCAGCATTTT. The J gene is TRBJ1-5, the V gene TRBV6-6; TRBD1 matches at 9 bases. CDR1 and CDR2 (germline): MNHNY, SVGAGI (reference sequence). The CDR3 is 16 amino acids. Germline trimming cut 2 bases from V and 2 bases from J; bases unmatched to any gene: 4.

Only a few counts were recorded for this clonotype. The chain combines TRBV29-1 with TRBJ2-7; D could derive from TRBD1 or TRBD2 (5 bases each). Trimming shortened V by 3 bases and J by 2 bases, and 14 bases separated the two germline ends. The length of the CDR3 is 14 residues. From germline, CDR1 is SQVTM and CDR2 ANQGSEA. CDR3 coding DNA: TGCAGCGTTGAGTGGAAAGGGGACCCCTACGAGCAGTACGTC. Translated, it gives CSVEWKGDPYEQYV.

This clonotype has a handful of counts. This chain joins TRBV7-2 and TRBJ2-3; D is ambiguous. Trimming stripped 0 bases from V and 7 bases from J, with 5 bases between. Germline loops: CDR1 SGHTA, CDR2 FQGNSA. The CDR3 is 12 amino acids. In nucleotides, the CDR3 is TGTGCCAGCAGCTTAGCAGCGAATACGCAGTATTTT. Amino acid sequence: CASSLAANTQYF.

The gene calls are TRBV10-1 and TRBJ1-1; D is unresolved. The CDR3 length is 12 residues. Germline V gene data show CDR1 as WNHNN and CDR2 as SYGVQD (reference sequence). Deletions cut 4 bases from V and 1 base from J, with 4 bases between. DNA of the CDR3: TGCGCCAGCAGTGGAACGAACACTGAAGCTTTCTTT. Translation gives CASSGTNTEAFF.

The chain employs TRBV30 and TRBJ2-7; TRBD1 matches at 8 bases. Trimming at V came to 4 bases and at J to 2 bases, leaving 7 bases not matched to a gene. There are 14 residues in the CDR3. The germline gives CDR1 GTSNPN, CDR2 SVGIG (reference sequence). Written as DNA, the CDR3 is TGTGCCTGGAAGGACAGGGTCACCGCCTACGAGCAGTACTTC. Translating gives CAWKDRVTAYEQYF.

This clonotype was observed a handful of times. The rearrangement uses TRBV7-2 and TRBJ1-5; D gene ambiguous. This CDR3 is 17 amino acids long. The germline CDR1 and CDR2 sequences are SGHTA and FQGNSA. With 1 base removed from V and 7 bases from J, the gap between germline ends came to 20 bases. This CDR3 is CASSLDGFPGSGQPQHF. The CDR3 coding sequence is TGTGCCAGCAGCTTAGACGGATTCCCTGGTTCGGGGCAGCCCCAGCATTTT.

V is TRBV27 and J is TRBJ2-3, with D possibly being TRBD1 or TRBD2 (6 bases each). With 0 bases removed from V and 3 bases from J, the gap between germline ends came to 16 bases. The CDR3 consists of 17 residues. The germline CDR1 and CDR2 sequences are MNHEY and SMNVEV (reference sequence). CDR3: CASSLSVGGLRTDTQYF. The CDR3, as DNA: TGTGCCAGCAGTTTATCGGTCGGGGGCCTTCGGACAGATACGCAGTATTTT.

In this sample, this clonotype turned up a few times. The chain's CDR3 is CASTGTYAYNEQFF. DNA for the CDR3: TGTGCCAGCACCGGGACTTACGCCTACAATGAGCAGTTCTTC. V gene TRBV12-3 or TRBV12-4 combines with J gene TRBJ2-1; D is possibly TRBD2 (6 bases). CDR3 size: 14 residues. The ends were cut back, 7 bases at V and 2 bases at J, with 12 bases in the middle.

This clonotype has a count of ten or more. The rearrangement links TRBV11-2 to TRBJ1-1; the D gene is possibly TRBD1 (6 bases). The CDR3 loop spans 14 amino acids. Germline CDR1 and CDR2: SGHAT and FQNNGV. The V end was cut by 5 bases, the J end by 1 base, with 11 bases between. CDR3 protein: CASSGGHRNTEAFF. The CDR3 bases are TGTGCCAGCAGCGGGGGACATCGGAACACTGAAGCTTTCTTT.

Ten or more counts support this clonotype. V gene TRBV7-2 combines with J gene TRBJ2-5, with TRBD2 matching 7 bases. This CDR3 is 14 amino acids long. Germline V gene data show CDR1 as SGHTA and CDR2 as FQGNSA. Trimming removed 5 bases from V and 2 bases from J; junction bases left unmatched: 5. The CDR3: CASSPGLVQETQYF. The CDR3 DNA follows: TGTGCCAGCAGCCCCGGACTAGTGCAAGAGACCCAGTACTTC.

A remark on this clonotype: At one end, the junction sequence differs from germline, possibly due to a read error. V usage is TRBV20-1 and J usage is TRBJ2-5, with TRBD1 matching over 8 bases. The length of the CDR3 is 12 residues. Germline V gives CDR1 DFQATT, CDR2 SNEGSKA (reference sequence). Written as DNA, the CDR3 is TGCAGTGCTAGGGACAGGGCGGAGACCCCGTACTTC. This encodes CSARDRAETPYF.

This chain uses TRBV12-3 or TRBV12-4 with TRBJ1-5; the D is unclear. Trimming took off 5 bases at V and 4 bases at J, with 9 bases between the two ends. The CDR3 has 13 amino acids. CDR3 bases: TGTGCCAGCAGTAGGACCGAGAATCAGCCCCAGCATTTT. Translating gives CASSRTENQPQHF.

This clonotype has a handful of counts. The genes are TRBV11-1 and TRBJ2-5; no reliable D call. V dropped 3 bases and J dropped 2 bases, with 7 bases sitting between them. The CDR3 runs 13 residues. Germline assignment: CDR1 SGHAT and CDR2 FQDESV (reference sequence). As DNA, the CDR3 is TGTGCCAGCAGCTTTGTACAGCAAGAGACCCAGTACTTC. This encodes CASSFVQQETQYF.

The rearrangement links TRBV4-3 to TRBJ2-7; 9 nucleotides agree with TRBD1. The CDR3 loop spans 16 amino acids. The trim removed 4 bases at V and 4 bases at J, leaving 11 bases unmatched. Germline CDR1 reads LGHNA; CDR2 reads YSLEER. The chain's CDR3 is CASSPGDRVGVYEQYF. The CDR3 region has the DNA TGCGCCAGCAGCCCCGGGGACAGGGTTGGTGTGTACGAGCAGTACTTC.

This clonotype was seen a few times. V is TRBV19 and J is TRBJ2-4; no clear D. V lost 10 bases and J lost 3, with 16 bases in between. CDR1 and CDR2 from the germline V gene are LNHDA and SQIVND (reference sequence). The CDR3 totals 14 residues. The CDR3 DNA reads TGTGCCACCACACCAGGAGAAGTCAAAAACATTCAGTACTTC. Translated, it gives CATTPGEVKNIQYF.

This clonotype was counted only a few times. The CDR3 coding sequence is TGTGCCAGCAGTTACGCCAGGGAGGCCTACAATGAGCAGTTCTTC. Protein: CASSYAREAYNEQFF. The chain uses TRBV6-5 and TRBJ2-1, with a weak D call TRBD2 (6 bases). Per germline, CDR1 MNHEY and CDR2 SVGAGI. The CDR3 totals 15 residues. Trimming removed 2 bases at V and 2 bases at J, with 10 bases between.

A few counts support this clonotype. The chain recombines TRBV15 with TRBJ1-4; 8 bases align to TRBD1. The CDR3 has 14 residues. The V gene end was trimmed by 6 bases and the J gene end by 9 bases; junction bases not matched to a gene: 9. Germline CDR1 and CDR2: LNHNV and YYDKDF (reference sequence). The CDR3 region is CATSPTGERKKLFF. The CDR3 DNA reads TGTGCCACCAGTCCGACAGGGGAACGAAAAAAACTGTTTTTT.

The chain has TRBV18 and TRBJ2-3, with D maybe TRBD1 (6 bases). The V end was cut by 3 bases, the J end by 4 bases, with 14 bases between. Germline assignment: CDR1 KGHSH and CDR2 LQKENI. This CDR3 spans 15 amino acids. This CDR3 reads CASSPSAGASDTQYF. The CDR3 DNA reads TGTGCCAGCTCACCCTCCGCAGGGGCCTCAGATACGCAGTATTTT.

This clonotype has more than one count but fewer than ten. The chain uses TRBV7-3 and TRBJ2-3, with D possibly being TRBD1 (6 bases). This CDR3 has 14 residues. Germline loops: CDR1 SGHTA, CDR2 FQGTGA. V lost 2 bases and J 4 bases, leaving 10 bases between the germline ends. The CDR3 loop reads CASSLGGYPDTQYF. The DNA of the CDR3 is TGTGCCAGCAGCTTAGGGGGCTACCCAGATACGCAGTATTTT.

This clonotype was detected a few times. The chain's CDR3 is CASSRRPVDEKLFF. DNA of the CDR3: TGTGCCAGCAGCCGCCGCCCGGTCGATGAAAAACTGTTTTTT. The genes are TRBV6-5 and TRBJ1-4; D gene unclear. The CDR3 extends over 14 amino acids. Germline V gene data show CDR1 as MNHEY and CDR2 as SVGAGI. The V gene lost 6 bases and the J gene lost 6 bases, with 14 bases spanning the gap.

This clonotype was recorded many times. This chain links TRBV7-8 with TRBJ1-5; no definite D call. CDR1 and CDR2 from the germline V gene are SGHVS and FQNEAQ. The CDR3 extends over 13 amino acids. V was cut by 5 bases and J by 7 bases, with 12 bases left in between. The CDR3 sequence: CASSQEASQPQHF. The CDR3 DNA is TGTGCCAGCAGCCAGGAGGCCAGCCAGCCCCAGCATTTT.

A few counts support this clonotype. This sequence joins TRBV10-1 and TRBJ2-1, with a possible D match to TRBD1 (5 bases). Germline V gene lookup returns CDR1 WNHNN and CDR2 SYGVQD (reference sequence). V was pared by 6 bases and J by 4 bases, with 16 bases between. The CDR3 runs 15 residues. The CDR3 loop reads CASRPRQKSYNEQFF. The CDR3 coding sequence is TGCGCCAGCAGACCGCGACAGAAGAGTTACAATGAGCAGTTCTTC.

In this sample, this clonotype turned up a few times. The V gene is TRBV5-6, the J gene TRBJ1-4, with 12 bases lining up with TRBD1. The length of the CDR3 is 17 residues. V dropped 4 bases and J dropped 2; count of bases not matched to a gene: 6. The germline V gene has CDR1 SGHDT and CDR2 YYEEEE. The CDR3: CASSGGQGASTNEKLFF. The CDR3 bases are TGTGCCAGCAGCGGGGGACAGGGGGCATCCACTAATGAAAAACTGTTTTTT.